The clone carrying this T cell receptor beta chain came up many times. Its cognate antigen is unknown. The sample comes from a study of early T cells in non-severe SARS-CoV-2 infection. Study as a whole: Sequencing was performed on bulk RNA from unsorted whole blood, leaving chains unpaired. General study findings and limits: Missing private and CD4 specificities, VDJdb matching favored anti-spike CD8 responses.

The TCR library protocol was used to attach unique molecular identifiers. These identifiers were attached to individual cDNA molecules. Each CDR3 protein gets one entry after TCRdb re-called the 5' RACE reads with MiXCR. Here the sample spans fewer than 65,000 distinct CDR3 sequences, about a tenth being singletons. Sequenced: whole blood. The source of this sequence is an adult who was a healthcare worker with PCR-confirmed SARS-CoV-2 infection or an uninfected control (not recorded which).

The DNA for the CDR3 is TGTGCCAGCGGAGATCATTATTATGAGCAGTTCTTC. Encoded protein: CASGDHYYEQFF. This chain joins TRBV6-2 or TRBV6-3 and TRBJ2-1; no definite D call. The germline V gene has CDR1 MNHEY and CDR2 SVGEGT. V was clipped by 8 bases and J by 8 bases, with 13 bases between them. This CDR3 region has 12 residues.